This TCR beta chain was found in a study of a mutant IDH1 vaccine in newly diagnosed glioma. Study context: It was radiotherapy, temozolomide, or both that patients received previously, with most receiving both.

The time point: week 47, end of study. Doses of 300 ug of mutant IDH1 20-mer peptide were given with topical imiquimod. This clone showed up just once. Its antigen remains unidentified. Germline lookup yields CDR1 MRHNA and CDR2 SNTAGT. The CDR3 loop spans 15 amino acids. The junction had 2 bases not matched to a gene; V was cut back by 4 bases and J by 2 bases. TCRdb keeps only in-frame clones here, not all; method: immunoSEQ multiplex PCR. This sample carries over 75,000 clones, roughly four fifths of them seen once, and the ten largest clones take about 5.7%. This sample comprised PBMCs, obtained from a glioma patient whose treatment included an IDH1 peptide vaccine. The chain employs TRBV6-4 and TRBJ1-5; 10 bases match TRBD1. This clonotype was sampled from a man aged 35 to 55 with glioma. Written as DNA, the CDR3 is TGTGCCAGCAGTGCCGGGACAGGGGGCAATCAGCCCCAGCATTTT. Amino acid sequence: CASSAGTGGNQPQHF.